This T cell receptor beta chain was recovered during a study of blood T cell repertoires in COVID-19. Across the whole study: Samples representing acute and convalescent COVID-19 were sourced from the United States, Italy and Spain. PBMCs, B-cell-depleted T cells, or T cells provided the cDNA or gDNA that made up the material.

The germline V gene encodes CDR1 LGHNA and CDR2 YNFKEQ. With 0 bases removed from V and 7 bases from J, the gap between germline ends came to 12 bases. This CDR3 has 14 amino acids. Authors' methods: Reference gene primer amplification yielded estimated nucleated cell counts. TCRdb's table, derived via immunoSEQ multiplex PCR, lists solely in-frame clones and lacks some. The V and J calls and clone size are taken from that table; D and trimming were inferred from the DNA. The sample lists 100,000 or so clones, 81% occurring once. This clone was recorded only once. The TCR was taken from a man older than 75 with acute or convalescent COVID-19. The chain links TRBV4-2 to TRBJ2-5; tentative D call: TRBD2 (5 bases). The sample was peripheral blood. DNA for the CDR3: TGTGCCAGCAGCCAAGATGTAGGCCGGGGGACCCAGTACTTC. This encodes CASSQDVGRGTQYF.